This TCR beta chain was captured in a study of cytomegalovirus exposure and HLA in healthy donors. Germline CDR1 is MNHEY and CDR2 is SVGAGI. Between the trimmed V and J ends, which lost 4 bases and 7 bases, there was a span of 10 bases. The length of the CDR3 is 12 residues. This PCR relied on a set of 60 Vbeta primers and 13 Jbeta primers. Method: immunoSEQ multiplex PCR; TCRdb's copy keeps in-frame clones and lacks some. The sample yields 200,000 or so clones, over 70% seen once. The chain recombines TRBV6-5 with TRBJ1-1; D is uncertain. This receptor was taken from a boy aged 2 to 10 in good health and CMV-seronegative. Sequenced: PBMCs. For the CDR3, the DNA is TGTGCCAGCAGTTCCCCCCCCGGTGAAGCTTTCTTT. It yields the protein CASSSPPGEAFF.